This T cell receptor beta chain was observed in a study of blood T cell repertoires in COVID-19. As for the study in general: Samples of COVID-19 (acute and convalescent) were obtained from the United States, Italy and Spain. From T cells, B-cell-depleted T cells, or PBMCs came the material, which was cDNA or gDNA.

Original data processing: Researchers report that nucleated cell counts were estimated from reference gene primer amplification. The protocol was immunoSEQ multiplex PCR, while the TCRdb copy is restricted to in-frame clones and leaves out a portion. The V and J calls and the clone size are those of that table, but D and trimming were determined from the DNA. The table has 120,000 to 150,000 clones, more than 75% seen once. Trimming took 4 bases from V and 0 from J, leaving 8 bases between them. Germline CDR1 SGHRS, CDR2 YFSETQ. CDR3 length equals 15 residues. The rearrangement links TRBV5-1 to TRBJ2-6, with D unclear. The sequence was obtained from a human donor with acute or convalescent COVID-19. The donor label of this sample is uncertain. Sequenced input: peripheral blood. CDR3 amino acids: CASSRWASGANVLTF. In DNA, the CDR3 is TGCGCCAGCAGCCGGTGGGCCTCTGGGGCCAACGTCCTGACTTTC.